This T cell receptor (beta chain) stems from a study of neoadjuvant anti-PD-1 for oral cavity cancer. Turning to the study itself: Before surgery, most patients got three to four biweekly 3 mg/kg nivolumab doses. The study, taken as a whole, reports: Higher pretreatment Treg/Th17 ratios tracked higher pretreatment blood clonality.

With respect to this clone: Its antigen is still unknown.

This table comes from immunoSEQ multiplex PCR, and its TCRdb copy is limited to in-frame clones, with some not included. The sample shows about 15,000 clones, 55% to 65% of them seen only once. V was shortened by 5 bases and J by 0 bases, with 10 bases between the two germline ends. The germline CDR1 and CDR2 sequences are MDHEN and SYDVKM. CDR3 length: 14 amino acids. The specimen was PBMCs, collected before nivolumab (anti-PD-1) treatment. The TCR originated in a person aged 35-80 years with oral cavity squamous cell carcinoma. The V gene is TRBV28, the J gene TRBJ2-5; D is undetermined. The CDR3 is CASSRHTNQETQYF. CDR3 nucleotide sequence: TGTGCCAGCAGTCGCCATACTAACCAAGAGACCCAGTACTTC. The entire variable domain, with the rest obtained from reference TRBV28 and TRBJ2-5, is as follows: DVKVTQSSRYLVKRTGEKVFLECVQDMDHENMFWYRQDPGLGLRLIYFSYDVKMKEKGDIPEGYSVSREKKERFSLILESASTNQTSMYLCASSRHTNQETQYFGPGTRLLVL.